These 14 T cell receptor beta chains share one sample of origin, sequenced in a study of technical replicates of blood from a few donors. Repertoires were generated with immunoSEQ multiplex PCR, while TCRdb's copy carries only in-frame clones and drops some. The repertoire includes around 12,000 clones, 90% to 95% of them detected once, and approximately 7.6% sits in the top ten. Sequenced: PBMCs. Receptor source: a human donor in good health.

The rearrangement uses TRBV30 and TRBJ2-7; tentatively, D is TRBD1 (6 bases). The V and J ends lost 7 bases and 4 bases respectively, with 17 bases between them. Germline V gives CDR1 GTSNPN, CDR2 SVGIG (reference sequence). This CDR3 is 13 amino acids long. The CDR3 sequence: CAFRRDRKYEQYF. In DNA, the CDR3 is TGTGCCTTTAGGCGAGACAGGAAATACGAGCAGTACTTC.

CDR3 residues: CASSQDSRADTDTQYF. DNA for the CDR3: TGCGCCAGCAGCCAAGATTCGCGAGCGGATACAGATACGCAGTATTTT. V and J are TRBV4-1 and TRBJ2-3; weak D call: TRBD2 (5 bases). Germline values: CDR1 MGHRA, CDR2 YSYEKL. V lost 0 bases to trimming and J lost 3 bases, with 13 bases between them. This CDR3 comprises 16 residues.

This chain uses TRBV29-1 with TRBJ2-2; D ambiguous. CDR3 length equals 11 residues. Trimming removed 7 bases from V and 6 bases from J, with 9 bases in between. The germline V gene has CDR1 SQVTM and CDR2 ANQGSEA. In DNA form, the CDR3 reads TGCAGCGCTGCCGGTCCCGGGGAGCTGTTTTTT. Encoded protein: CSAAGPGELFF.

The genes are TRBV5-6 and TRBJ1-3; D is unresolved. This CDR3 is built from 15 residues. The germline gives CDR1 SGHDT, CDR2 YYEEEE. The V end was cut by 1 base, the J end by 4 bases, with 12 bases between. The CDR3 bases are TGTGCCAGCAGCTTGCTCGGGTTCAACGGAAACACCATATATTTT. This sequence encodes CASSLLGFNGNTIYF.

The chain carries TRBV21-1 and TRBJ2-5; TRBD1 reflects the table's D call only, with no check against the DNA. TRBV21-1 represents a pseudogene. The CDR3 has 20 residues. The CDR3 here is CASSKGWVFGTEGGQETQYF. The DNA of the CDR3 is TGTGCCAGCAGCAAAGGGTGGGTATTTGGGACAGAGGGAGGCCAAGAGACCCAGTACTTC.

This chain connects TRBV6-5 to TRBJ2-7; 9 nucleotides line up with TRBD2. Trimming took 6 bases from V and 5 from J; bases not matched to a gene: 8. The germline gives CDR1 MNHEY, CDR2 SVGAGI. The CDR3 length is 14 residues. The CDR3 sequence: CASSSLAGDHEQYF. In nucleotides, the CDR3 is TGTGCCAGCAGCTCATTAGCGGGAGACCACGAGCAGTACTTC.

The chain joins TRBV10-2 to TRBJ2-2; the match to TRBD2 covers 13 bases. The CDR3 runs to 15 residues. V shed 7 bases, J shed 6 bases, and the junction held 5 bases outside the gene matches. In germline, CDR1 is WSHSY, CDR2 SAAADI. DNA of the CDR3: TGCGCCAGCACACCGGGACTAGCGGGGCCCGGGGAGCTGTTTTTT. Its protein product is CASTPGLAGPGELFF.

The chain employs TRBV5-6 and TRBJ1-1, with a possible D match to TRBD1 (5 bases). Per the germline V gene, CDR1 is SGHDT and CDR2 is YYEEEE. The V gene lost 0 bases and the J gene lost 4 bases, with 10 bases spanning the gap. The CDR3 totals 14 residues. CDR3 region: CASSLGLQGTEAFF. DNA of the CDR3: TGTGCCAGCAGCTTGGGACTCCAGGGCACTGAAGCTTTCTTT.

The DNA of the CDR3 is TGCGCCAGCATGGCGGATTCCTACAATGAGCAGTTCTTC. Translating it yields CASMADSYNEQFF. J is TRBJ2-1 and V is TRBV5-1; no definite D call. Trimming removed 6 bases from V and 1 base from J, with 8 bases in between. This CDR3 is 13 amino acids long. Germline CDR1 and CDR2: SGHRS and YFSETQ.

The CDR3, as DNA: TGTGCCAGCAGTTACAAGGGGGACCTCTACGAGCAGTACTTC. Its protein product is CASSYKGDLYEQYF. This rearrangement joins TRBV6-6 to TRBJ2-7; tentative D call: TRBD1 (6 bases). The V end was cut by 2 bases, the J end by 3 bases, with 11 bases between. Germline V gene data show CDR1 as MNHNY and CDR2 as SVGAGI (reference sequence). This CDR3 is built from 14 residues.

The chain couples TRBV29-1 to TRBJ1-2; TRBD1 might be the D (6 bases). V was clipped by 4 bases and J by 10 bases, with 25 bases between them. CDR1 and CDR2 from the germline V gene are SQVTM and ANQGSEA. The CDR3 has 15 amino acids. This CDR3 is CSVGGIDSRGGVYTF. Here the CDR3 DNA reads TGCAGCGTTGGTGGGATCGATTCCAGGGGAGGGGTCTACACCTTC.

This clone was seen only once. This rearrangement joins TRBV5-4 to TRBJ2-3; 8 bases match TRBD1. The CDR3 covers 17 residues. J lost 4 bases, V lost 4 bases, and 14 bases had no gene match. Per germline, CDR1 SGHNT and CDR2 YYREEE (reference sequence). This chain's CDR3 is CASSHDRGLSGADTQYF. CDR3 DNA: TGTGCCAGCAGCCATGACAGGGGCCTCTCAGGCGCAGATACGCAGTATTTT.

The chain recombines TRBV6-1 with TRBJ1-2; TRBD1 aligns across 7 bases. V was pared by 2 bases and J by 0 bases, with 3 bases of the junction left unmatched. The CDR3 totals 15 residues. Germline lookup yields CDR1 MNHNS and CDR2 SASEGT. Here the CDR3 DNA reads TGTGCCAGCAGTGAATATCAGGGGGCTAACTATGGCTACACCTTC. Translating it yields CASSEYQGANYGYTF.

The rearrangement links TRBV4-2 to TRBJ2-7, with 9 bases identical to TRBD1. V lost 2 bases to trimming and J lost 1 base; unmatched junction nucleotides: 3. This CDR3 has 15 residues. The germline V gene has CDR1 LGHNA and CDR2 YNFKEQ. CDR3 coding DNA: TGTGCCAGCAGCCAACGACAGGGGGAGTCCTACGAGCAGTACTTC. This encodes CASSQRQGESYEQYF.